This T cell receptor beta chain is drawn from a study of beta chain features in type 1 diabetes (dated by TCRdb to the late 2010s). Concerning the study at large: Mean age, gender distribution, total cell number and subset yield were not different between patients and healthy donors. In the study, TCRB repertoires of sorted circulating CD4+ T cell subsets from recently diagnosed type 1 diabetes patients were compared with those of matched healthy donors. Naive and central memory subsets were obtained from all 30 or so donors, but regulatory and stem cell-like memory subsets were isolated from only 8 patients and roughly 8 healthy donors. A total of approximately 100,000,000 sorted cells were examined across all samples, and the number of cells per subset was strongly correlated with RNA yield. Paper-wide results and their limitations: HLA sub-analyses involved small numbers of individuals, so any influence of HLA type on TCRB rearrangement remained unresolved. Shorter templates might be favored by PCR, yet because patient and control samples were amplified and corrected together, any such skew would affect both groups equally. In all four CD4+ subsets, TCRB CDR3 length was moderately but significantly shorter in type 1 diabetes patients. Patients with type 1 diabetes made fewer insertions and deleted more nucleotides at VDJ recombination sites, implying thymic rearrangement abnormalities. Because cDNA was sequenced instead of genomic DNA, highly expressing activated cells could be over-represented, though the groups showed no difference in activation or CD3 levels. The naive, central memory and regulatory TCRB repertoires appeared to resemble one another more closely among patients than among healthy donors.

The entire amount of isolated RNA was reverse transcribed using the High Capacity cDNA Reverse Transcription Kit, so the sequenced TCRB transcripts were expressed ones. Deep immunoSEQ sequencing was applied to naive, central memory and regulatory T cell samples, giving an average of about 3.8 million total reads per sample. After sorted cells were lysed in RLT buffer, RNA was extracted with DNase-treated RNeasy Micro or Mini kits, with the choice depending on cell number. Each cell subset was processed separately to prevent cross-contamination, with patient and healthy donor samples processed together. The immunoSEQ multiplex PCR was used to amplify TCRB sequences from cDNA, yielding 87-bp fragments that span the CDR3 region. Sequencing of the amplicons was performed on the Illumina HiSeq platform. The study's processing was this. Synthetic template baselines were used to correct PCR bias computationally, reads within Hamming distance 2 were collapsed, and singletons that could not be merged were discarded. Reads were aligned against IMGT so that V, D and J genes, CDR3 length and insertions or deletions at six rearrangement sites could be assigned. Within each subset, clonotype counts were normalized to sorted cell number, and only after that were true diversity and Gini coefficients computed with the tcR R package. Repertoire sharing was quantified using the overlap coefficient calculated on TCRB nucleotide sequences. Out-of-frame TCRB sequences from naive cells were analyzed as a proxy for the pre-selection repertoire. Imported from immuneACCESS, the table was reduced by TCRdb to in-frame sequences with V and J called. These copies leave out some clones; in studies compared against another copy, an unresolved V gene accounts for under half, and the cause of the remainder is not known. That table gives V, J and clone size, and the DNA gave D and trimming. The sample table holds about 350,000 clones, of which 15% to 20% were seen once. The ten largest clones take up roughly 0.045% of the sample.

CDR1 and CDR2, per the germline V gene (reference sequence), are SEHNR and FQNEAQ. A distance of 11 bases separates the germline ends of V and J, which lose 8 bases and 3 bases respectively. Spanning cysteine to phenylalanine, the CDR3 consists of 13 amino acids. The only DNA kept is the CDR3, 39 bases in frame from the first base. A single peripheral blood draw of around 0.11 L on average was collected from each donor into heparinised tubes. Naive, central memory, regulatory and stem cell-like memory CD4+ T cells were sorted on a BD FACSAria II using a panel including CD45RO, CCR7, CD25, CD127, CD95 and CD27. All sorted populations exceeded 95% purity. PBMCs were separated immediately by Lymphoprep density gradient centrifugation and were stained directly, without being cultured. To minimize batch effects, samples were stained and sorted in pairs, one healthy donor with one patient per experiment.

This clone was observed a handful of times. Its antigen target is currently unknown. Within one base of it there is no much larger clone, and no base qualities were kept. The sequencing sample was made of naive CD4+ T cells from blood. Explained via the paper, the cell subset or site label denotes: true naive CD4+ T cells. The receptor was isolated from a woman between 18 and 29 years old in good health. This receptor chain uses TRBV7-9 and TRBJ2-1, with a tentative D gene TRBD1 over 5 matching bases. The CDR3 has the sequence CASFGQGYNEQFF. The DNA sequence follows: TGTGCCAGCTTCGGGCAGGGCTACAATGAGCAGTTCTTC.